One sample yielded the 3 T cell receptor beta chains listed below, sequenced in a study of shared clonotypes between healthy human individuals. Sequenced by immunoSEQ multiplex PCR; TCRdb stores in-frame clones only, minus some. The sample contains about 490,000 clones, approximately 80% of which appear only once. The sample comprised PBMCs. The receptors derive from a woman in her forties in good health. Some clones in this sample may be carry-over from other donors' samples.

Here the CDR3 reads CASSLGYNYGYTF. The CDR3 DNA reads as TGTGCCAGCAGCTTAGGTTACAACTATGGCTACACCTTC. The chain carries TRBV7-9 and TRBJ1-2; D uncertain. This CDR3 spans 13 amino acids. Trimming took 1 base from V and 2 from J, leaving 5 bases between them. Germline V CDR1 and CDR2: SEHNR, FQNEAQ (reference sequence).

The chain couples TRBV4-3 to TRBJ1-5, with D unclear. The CDR3 runs to 13 residues. The germline CDR1 and CDR2 sequences are LGHNA and YSLEER. V lost 0 bases and J lost 11, with 11 bases in between. This chain's CDR3 is CASSQDPSRAQHF. As DNA, the CDR3 is TGCGCCAGCAGCCAAGATCCCTCGCGGGCCCAGCATTTT.

This clone was observed a few times. V gene TRBV4-1 combines with J gene TRBJ1-2; no reliable D call. The CDR3 consists of 12 residues. The germline V and J ends were trimmed by 1 base and 5 bases, with 5 bases remaining between them. Germline-derived CDR1 and CDR2 are MGHRA and YSYEKL. The CDR3: CASSQVGYGYTF. CDR3 in DNA: TGCGCCAGCAGCCAAGTGGGTTATGGCTACACCTTC.